The clone carrying this TCR beta chain was seen a single time. Source study methods: Reference gene primer amplification gave estimated nucleated cell counts. TCRdb's copy holds only in-frame clones and misses some; the assay was immunoSEQ multiplex PCR. That table gives V, J and clone size, and the DNA gave D and trimming. The sample lists some 200,000 clones, 75% to 95% occurring once. These data originate in a study of blood T cell repertoires in COVID-19. Study as a whole: Acute-phase and convalescent COVID-19 samples originated in the United States, Italy and Spain.

Germline V gene lookup returns CDR1 SGDLS and CDR2 YYNGEE. The length of the CDR3 is 15 residues. Trimming took 0 bases from V and 6 from J, leaving 10 bases between them. This chain uses TRBV9 with TRBJ1-6, with TRBD1 as a possible D gene (5 bases). This sequence originates from a man aged 45-65 years with acute or convalescent COVID-19. The specimen was peripheral blood. This CDR3 is CASSVGRQPNSPLHF. In nucleotides, the CDR3 is TGTGCCAGCAGCGTAGGCCGACAGCCTAATTCACCCCTCCACTTT.